This T cell receptor (beta chain) was sequenced for a study of T cell changes during pregnancy in multiple sclerosis. Germline lookup yields CDR1 SGDLS and CDR2 YYNGEE. V was clipped by 3 bases and J by 3 bases, with 12 bases between them. CDR3 length: 14 amino acids. Data came from immunoSEQ multiplex PCR; TCRdb stores just in-frame clones and leaves some out. The table shows fewer than 60,000 clones, with roughly nine tenths occurring only once. The sample was CD8+ T cells from peripheral blood mononuclear cells, taken after pregnancy. The V call is TRBV9, the J call TRBJ1-2; D may be TRBD1 (5 bases). The receptor was isolated from a female donor with multiple sclerosis, enrolled in a pregnancy study. The CDR3 bases are TGTGCCAGCAGCGGGGGCCCGGGGGACTATGGCTACACCTTC. Translation: CASSGGPGDYGYTF.